This T cell receptor beta chain was recovered during a study of blood T cell repertoires in COVID-19. The assay was immunoSEQ multiplex PCR, and TCRdb's table has in-frame clones only and misses some. The table has fewer than 300,000 clones, 82% seen once. Between the trimmed V and J ends, which lost 5 bases and 0 bases, there was a span of 10 bases. CDR3 size: 14 residues. Germline CDR1 is LNHNV and CDR2 is YYDKDF (reference sequence). Material: peripheral blood. The chain recombines TRBV15 with TRBJ1-1; weak D call: TRBD1 (5 bases). The receptor comes from a woman under 30 with acute or convalescent COVID-19. The CDR3 region has the DNA TGTGCCACCAGCTTTGGACAACTGAACACTGAAGCTTTCTTT. It codes for CATSFGQLNTEAFF. The variable domain in full, with the rest retrieved from reference TRBV15 and TRBJ1-1, is DAMVIQNPRYQVTQFGKPVTLSCSQTLNHNVMYWYQQKSSQAPKLLFHYYDKDFNNEADTPDNFQSRRPNTSFCFLDIRSPGLGDTAMYLCATSFGQLNTEAFFGQGTRLTVV.